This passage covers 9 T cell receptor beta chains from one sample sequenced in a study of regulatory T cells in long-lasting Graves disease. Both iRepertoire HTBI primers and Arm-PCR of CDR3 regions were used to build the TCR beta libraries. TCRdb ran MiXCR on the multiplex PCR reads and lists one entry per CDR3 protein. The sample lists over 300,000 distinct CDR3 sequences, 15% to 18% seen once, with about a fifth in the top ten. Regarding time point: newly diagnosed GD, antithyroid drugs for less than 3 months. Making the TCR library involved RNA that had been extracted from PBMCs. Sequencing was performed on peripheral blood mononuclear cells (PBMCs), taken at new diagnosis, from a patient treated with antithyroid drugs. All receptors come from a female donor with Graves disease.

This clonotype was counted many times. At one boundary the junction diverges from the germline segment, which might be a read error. CDR3 bases: TGTGCCAGCAGCCCCTTAGCGGGGGGCAGAGAGACCCAGTACTTC. Encoded protein: CASSPLAGGRETQYF. This rearrangement joins TRBV5-1 to TRBJ2-5, with 10 bases identical to TRBD2. CDR3 length equals 15 residues. Germline assignment: CDR1 SGHRS and CDR2 YFSETQ.

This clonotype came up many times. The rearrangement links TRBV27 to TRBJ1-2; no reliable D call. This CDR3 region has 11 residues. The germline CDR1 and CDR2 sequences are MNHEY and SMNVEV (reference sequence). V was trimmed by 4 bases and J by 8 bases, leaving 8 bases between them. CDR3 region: CASSSGVGYTF. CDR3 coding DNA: TGTGCCAGCAGTTCCGGGGTCGGCTACACCTTC.

CDR3 protein: CASSHGLYEQYF. CDR3 DNA: TGTGCCAGCAGCCACGGACTTTACGAGCAGTACTTC. The chain has TRBV3-1 and TRBJ2-7, with D possibly matching TRBD2 (5 bases). Between the trimmed V and J ends, which lost 3 bases and 4 bases, there was a span of 7 bases. The CDR3 length is 12 residues. Germline V lookup: CDR1 LGHDT, CDR2 YNNKEL (reference sequence).

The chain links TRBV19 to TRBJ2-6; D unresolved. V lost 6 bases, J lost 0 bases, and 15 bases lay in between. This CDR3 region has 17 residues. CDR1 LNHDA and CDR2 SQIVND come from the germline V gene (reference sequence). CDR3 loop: CASSLIRLGSGANVLTF. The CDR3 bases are TGTGCCAGTAGCCTAATACGACTCGGCTCTGGGGCCAACGTCCTGACTTTC.

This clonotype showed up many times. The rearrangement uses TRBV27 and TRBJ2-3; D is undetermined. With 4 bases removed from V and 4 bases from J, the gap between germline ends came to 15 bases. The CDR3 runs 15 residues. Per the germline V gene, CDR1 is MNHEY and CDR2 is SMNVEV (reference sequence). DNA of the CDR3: TGTGCCAGCAGTTCCATACAAAGTCGGGCAGATACGCAGTATTTT. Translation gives CASSSIQSRADTQYF.

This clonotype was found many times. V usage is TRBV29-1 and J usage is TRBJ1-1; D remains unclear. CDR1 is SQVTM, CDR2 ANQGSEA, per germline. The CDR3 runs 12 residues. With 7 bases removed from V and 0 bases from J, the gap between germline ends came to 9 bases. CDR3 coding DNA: TGCAGCGCGACGATAATGAACACTGAAGCTTTCTTT. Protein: CSATIMNTEAFF.

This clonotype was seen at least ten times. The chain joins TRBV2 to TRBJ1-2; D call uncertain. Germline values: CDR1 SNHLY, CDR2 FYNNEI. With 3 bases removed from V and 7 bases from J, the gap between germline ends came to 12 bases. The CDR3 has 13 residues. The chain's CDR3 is CASSEERRTGYTF. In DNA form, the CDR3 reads TGTGCCAGCAGTGAGGAAAGGAGGACTGGCTACACCTTC.

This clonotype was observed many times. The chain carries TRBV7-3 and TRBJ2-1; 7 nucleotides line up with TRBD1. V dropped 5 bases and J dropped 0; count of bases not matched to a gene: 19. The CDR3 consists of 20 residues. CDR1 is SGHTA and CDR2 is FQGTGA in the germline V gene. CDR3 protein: CASSPTGAISVKSSYNEQFF. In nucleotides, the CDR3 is TGTGCCAGCAGCCCCACAGGGGCGATAAGCGTCAAAAGCTCCTACAATGAGCAGTTCTTC.

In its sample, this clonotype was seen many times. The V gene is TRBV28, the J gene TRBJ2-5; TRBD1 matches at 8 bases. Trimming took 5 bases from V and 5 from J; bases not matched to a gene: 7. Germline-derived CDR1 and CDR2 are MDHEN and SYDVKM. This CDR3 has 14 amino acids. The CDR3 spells CASSVLTGEETQYF. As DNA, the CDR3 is TGTGCCAGCAGTGTGCTGACAGGGGAGGAGACCCAGTACTTC.